A single sample gave rise to the 19 T cell receptor beta chains below, sequenced in a study of cytomegalovirus exposure and HLA in healthy donors (dated by TCRdb to 2016 to 2017). The library was made by the immunoSEQ multiplex PCR assay. For the multiplex PCR, a mixture combining 60 forward primers for TCR Vbeta segments and 13 reverse primers for TCR Jbeta segments was used. TCRdb's version of the immuneACCESS table is confined to in-frame rearrangements and falls short of the full clone set. An unresolved V gene accounts for under half of the shortfall where checked; the remainder is of unknown origin. The sample yields around 80,000 clones; roughly 65% were counted once. Clones ranked in the top ten supply 4.4% of the sample. Sequencing input: PBMCs. The origin of the receptors is a male donor in good health and CMV-seropositive.

V and J are TRBV9 and TRBJ2-1, with TRBD2 matching over 10 bases. J lost 4 bases, V lost 3 bases, and 4 bases had no gene match. The CDR3 totals 15 residues. Per germline, CDR1 SGDLS and CDR2 YYNGEE. CDR3 sequence: CASSAGTSEYNEQFF. The CDR3 nucleotides read TGTGCCAGCAGCGCCGGGACTAGCGAATACAATGAGCAGTTCTTC.

This clone has a single count. The chain combines TRBV15 with TRBJ2-7, with TRBD1 identical over 9 bases. With 0 bases clipped from V and 3 bases from J, the junction kept 15 bases outside the gene matches. This CDR3 spans 19 amino acids. Germline values: CDR1 LNHNV, CDR2 YYDKDF (reference sequence). Written as DNA, the CDR3 is TGTGCCACCAGCAGAGATCGGGTGACGGCGGCGACAGGGGGCTACGAGCAGTACTTC. This encodes CATSRDRVTAATGGYEQYF.

This clone showed up just a few times. The chain couples TRBV9 to TRBJ1-4; the D gene is possibly TRBD1 (6 bases). Trimming removed 0 bases at V and 4 bases at J, with 13 bases between. The germline V gene has CDR1 SGDLS and CDR2 YYNGEE. The CDR3 extends over 16 amino acids. CDR3 region: CASSVGLGHHNEKLFF. CDR3 in DNA: TGTGCCAGCAGCGTAGGACTGGGACACCATAATGAAAAACTGTTTTTT. The variable domain in full, with the rest retrieved from reference TRBV9 and TRBJ1-4, is DSGVTQTPKHLITATGQRVTLRCSPRSGDLSVYWYQQSLDQGLQFLIQYYNGEERAKGNILERFSAQQFPDLHSELNLSSLELGDSALYFCASSVGLGHHNEKLFFGSGTQLSVL.

This chain connects TRBV4-1 to TRBJ2-7, with TRBD1 matching over 7 bases. Germline CDR1 reads MGHRA; CDR2 reads YSYEKL. The CDR3 has 13 residues. The V gene end was trimmed by 4 bases and the J gene end by 4 bases; junction bases not matched to a gene: 4. The CDR3 reads CASSRGTDYEQYF. For the CDR3, the DNA is TGCGCCAGCAGCCGGGGGACAGATTACGAGCAGTACTTC.

Comments on this clone: The junction differs from germline at one of its ends, possibly a read error. The rearrangement joins TRBV9 to TRBJ2-7, with D unclear. CDR3 size: 14 residues. The V gene's germline CDR1 is SGDLS and CDR2 YYNGEE. The chain's CDR3 is CAGSPQDGSYEQYF. CDR3 in DNA: TGTGCCGGCAGCCCCCAAGACGGGTCCTACGAGCAGTACTTC.

This clone was observed a handful of times. The chain combines TRBV7-6 with TRBJ2-7; weak D call: TRBD1 (6 bases). The CDR3 runs 14 residues. V lost 2 bases, J lost 0 bases, and 8 bases lay in between. Germline V lookup: CDR1 SGHVS, CDR2 FNYEAQ. The CDR3 bases are TGTGCCAGCAGCTTAAGGACAGCCTCCTACGAGCAGTACTTC. Amino acids: CASSLRTASYEQYF.

The chain employs TRBV27 and TRBJ2-7; the match to TRBD2 covers 7 bases. This CDR3 comprises 14 residues. The V and J ends lost 2 bases and 7 bases, in that order; junction bases with no gene match: 8. Germline-derived CDR1 and CDR2 are MNHEY and SMNVEV (reference sequence). CDR3 residues: CASSLRARGCEQYF. DNA of the CDR3: TGTGCCAGCAGTTTACGGGCGCGGGGGTGTGAGCAGTACTTC.

J is TRBJ1-1 and V is TRBV19, with D possibly matching TRBD1 (5 bases). Trimming left V 7 bases short and J 7 bases short, with 19 bases between. The CDR3 spans 14 residues. From germline, CDR1 is LNHDA and CDR2 SQIVND (reference sequence). The CDR3 loop reads CASTIRGAPREAFF. As DNA, the CDR3 is TGTGCCAGTACCATAAGGGGCGCTCCCCGTGAAGCTTTCTTT.

Comments on this clone: One junction end disagrees with the germline gene, perhaps due to a read error. The V call is TRBV5-6, the J call TRBJ1-5; a possible D gene is TRBD1 (5 bases). This CDR3 contains 14 residues. The germline V gene encodes CDR1 SGHDT and CDR2 YYEEEE. CDR3 amino acids: CAGSLGRGREPQHF. CDR3 coding DNA: TGTGCCGGCAGCTTGGGACGGGGTAGGGAGCCCCAGCATTTT.

The chain couples TRBV13 to TRBJ2-3, with D possibly matching TRBD2 (6 bases). The CDR3 is made up of 15 amino acids. V lost 5 bases to trimming and J lost 2 bases, with 14 bases between them. Germline assignment: CDR1 PRHDT and CDR2 FYEKMQ (reference sequence). The CDR3 region has the DNA TGTGCCAGCAGCACCCGTGGAGGGTACACAGATACGCAGTATTTT. It is translated as CASSTRGGYTDTQYF.

The genes are TRBV19 and TRBJ1-1; D uncertain. Germline V gives CDR1 LNHDA, CDR2 SQIVND (reference sequence). Trimming stripped 1 base from V and 0 bases from J, with 3 bases between. The CDR3 contains 13 residues. CDR3 amino acids: CASSIAVNTEAFF. CDR3 nucleotide sequence: TGTGCCAGTAGTATAGCGGTGAACACTGAAGCTTTCTTT.

This chain uses TRBV18 with TRBJ1-1; 8 positions agree with TRBD1. Germline V gene data show CDR1 as KGHSH and CDR2 as LQKENI. The CDR3 covers 15 residues. J lost 6 bases, V lost 2 bases, and 8 bases had no gene match. As DNA, the CDR3 is TGTGCCAGCTCACCAGGGGGGGCAGGGGGCCCTGAAGCTTTCTTT. Translation gives CASSPGGAGGPEAFF.

The genes are TRBV9 and TRBJ2-1; 10 bases align to TRBD2. V was clipped by 6 bases and J by 7 bases; unmatched bases: 7. Germline CDR1 reads SGDLS; CDR2 reads YYNGEE. The CDR3 totals 14 residues. The CDR3 loop is CASNLAGAGNEQFF. The CDR3 DNA is TGTGCCAGCAACCTAGCGGGAGCGGGGAATGAGCAGTTCTTC.

The chain has TRBV7-9 and TRBJ2-4; 7 bases line up with TRBD1. The CDR3 spans 13 residues. V shed 2 bases and J 8 bases; nucleotides not matched to a gene: 3. CDR1 is SEHNR and CDR2 is FQNEAQ in the germline V gene (reference sequence). The CDR3 spells CASSLSGQDIQYF. The CDR3 DNA reads TGTGCCAGCAGCTTATCAGGACAGGACATTCAGTACTTC.

The rearrangement uses TRBV7-9 and TRBJ2-1, with 10 bases that match TRBD1. Per the germline V gene, CDR1 is SEHNR and CDR2 is FQNEAQ (reference sequence). The CDR3 loop spans 15 amino acids. J was trimmed by 8 bases and V by 5 bases; bases with no gene match: 9. The CDR3 reads CASSLLIGTGDEQFF. The CDR3 DNA follows: TGTGCCAGCAGCCTCTTAATCGGGACAGGGGATGAGCAGTTCTTC.

V is TRBV27 and J is TRBJ2-3; 7 bases line up with TRBD2. The V and J ends lost 2 bases and 0 bases, in that order; junction bases with no gene match: 8. This CDR3 region has 17 residues. Looked up from germline, CDR1 is MNHEY and CDR2 is SMNVEV (reference sequence). In nucleotides, the CDR3 is TGTGCCAGCAGTTTAGTGGGCCTAGCGGAAAGCACAGATACGCAGTATTTT. Translation gives CASSLVGLAESTDTQYF.

This clone occurred a few times. The chain is built from TRBV5-6 and TRBJ1-1, with unresolved D. The CDR3 runs to 14 residues. V lost 4 bases, J lost 9 bases, and 19 bases lay in between. Germline CDR1 SGHDT, CDR2 YYEEEE. CDR3 sequence (DNA): TGTGCCAGCAGCGACGGACCCTCTCAGCGGCAAGCTTTCTTT. It is translated as CASSDGPSQRQAFF. The full variable domain, completed using reference TRBV5-6 and TRBJ1-1, is DAGVTQSPTHLIKTRGQQVTLRCSPKSGHDTVSWYQQALGQGPQFIFQYYEEEERQRGNFPDRFSGHQFPNYSSELNVNALLLGDSALYLCASSDGPSQRQAFFGQGTRLTVV.

The chain joins TRBV6-1 to TRBJ2-1, with 12 bases fitting TRBD2. V dropped 4 bases and J dropped 9; count of bases not matched to a gene: 7. The germline CDR1 and CDR2 sequences are MNHNS and SASEGT. This CDR3 has 15 residues. In DNA, the CDR3 is TGTGCCAGCAGTGCTAGGACTAGCGGGACGGGTGAGCAGTTCTTC. Residues: CASSARTSGTGEQFF.

The chain combines TRBV6-6 with TRBJ2-1; 12 positions match TRBD2. With V trimmed by 5 bases and J by 9 bases, 8 bases remained unmatched. The CDR3 totals 15 residues. In germline, CDR1 is MNHNY, CDR2 SVGAGI (reference sequence). Here the CDR3 reads CASSISSGGAPEQFF. CDR3 DNA: TGTGCCAGCAGTATATCTAGCGGGGGGGCCCCTGAGCAGTTCTTC.